The following is a T cell receptor beta chain sequence with its context. Germline CDR1 reads LGHNA; CDR2 reads YNFKEQ. The CDR3 has 17 amino acids. V lost 4 bases, J lost 2 bases, and 8 bases stayed unmatched. The sample is drawn from a study of technical replicates of blood from a few donors. Using immunoSEQ multiplex PCR, the repertoire was profiled, and TCRdb retains in-frame clones only, with some absent. Of some 56,000 clones listed, 90% to 95% are singletons. The receptor was isolated from a human donor in good health. Some clones in this sample may be carry-over from other donors' samples. The sequenced sample was PBMCs. The chain employs TRBV4-2 and TRBJ1-4; 9 positions agree with TRBD1. The CDR3 spells CASSLTTGGSTNEKLFF. CDR3 nucleotides: TGTGCCAGCAGCCTAACGACAGGGGGTAGTACTAATGAAAAACTGTTTTTT.